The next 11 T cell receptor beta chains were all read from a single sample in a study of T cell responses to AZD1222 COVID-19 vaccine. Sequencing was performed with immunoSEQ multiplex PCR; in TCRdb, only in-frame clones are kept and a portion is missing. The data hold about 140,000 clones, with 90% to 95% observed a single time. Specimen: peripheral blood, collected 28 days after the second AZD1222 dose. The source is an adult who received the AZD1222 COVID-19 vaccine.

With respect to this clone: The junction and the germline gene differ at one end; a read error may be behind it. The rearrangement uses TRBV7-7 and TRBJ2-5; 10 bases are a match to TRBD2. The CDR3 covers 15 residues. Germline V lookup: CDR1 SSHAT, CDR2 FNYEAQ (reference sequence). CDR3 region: CASSVGLAAQETQYF. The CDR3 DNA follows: TGTGCTAGCAGCGTAGGACTAGCGGCCCAAGAGACCCAGTACTTC.

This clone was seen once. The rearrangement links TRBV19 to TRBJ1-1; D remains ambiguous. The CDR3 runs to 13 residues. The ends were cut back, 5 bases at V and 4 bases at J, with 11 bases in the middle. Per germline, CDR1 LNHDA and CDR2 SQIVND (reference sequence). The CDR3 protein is CASSSGGSTEAFF. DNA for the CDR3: TGTGCCAGTAGTTCGGGAGGGTCCACTGAAGCTTTCTTT.

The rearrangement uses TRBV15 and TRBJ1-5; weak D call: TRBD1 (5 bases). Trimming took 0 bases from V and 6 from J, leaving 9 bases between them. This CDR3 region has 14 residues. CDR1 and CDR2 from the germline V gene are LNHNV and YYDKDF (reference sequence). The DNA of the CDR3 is TGTGCCACCAGCAGAGACAGGGTTACTCAGCCCCAGCATTTT. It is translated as CATSRDRVTQPQHF.

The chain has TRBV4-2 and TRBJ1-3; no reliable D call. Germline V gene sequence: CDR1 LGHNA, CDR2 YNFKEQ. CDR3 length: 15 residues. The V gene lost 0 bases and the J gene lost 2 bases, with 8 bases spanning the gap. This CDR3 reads CASSQDYRTGNTIYF. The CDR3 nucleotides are TGTGCCAGCAGCCAAGATTACAGAACTGGAAACACCATATATTTT.

The CDR3: CASSLKGGTGNTIYF. The CDR3 coding sequence is TGTGCCAGCAGCTTGAAAGGGGGCACTGGAAACACCATATATTTT. The chain links TRBV5-6 to TRBJ1-3; 7 bases are shared with TRBD1. Trimming removed 1 base from V and 2 bases from J; junction bases left unmatched: 3. CDR1 is SGHDT and CDR2 is YYEEEE in the germline V gene. CDR3 size: 15 residues.

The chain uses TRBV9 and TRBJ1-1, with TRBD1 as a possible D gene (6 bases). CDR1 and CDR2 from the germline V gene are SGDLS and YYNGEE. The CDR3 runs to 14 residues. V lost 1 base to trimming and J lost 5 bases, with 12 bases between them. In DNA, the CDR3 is TGTGCCAGCAGCGTACAGGGGTCTGAGACTGAAGCTTTCTTT. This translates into CASSVQGSETEAFF.

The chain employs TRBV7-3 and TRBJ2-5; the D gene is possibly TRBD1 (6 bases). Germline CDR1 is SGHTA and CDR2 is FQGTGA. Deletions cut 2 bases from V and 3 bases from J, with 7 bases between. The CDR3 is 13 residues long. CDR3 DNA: TGTGCCAGCAGCTTACCAGGGGAAGAGACCCAGTACTTC. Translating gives CASSLPGEETQYF.

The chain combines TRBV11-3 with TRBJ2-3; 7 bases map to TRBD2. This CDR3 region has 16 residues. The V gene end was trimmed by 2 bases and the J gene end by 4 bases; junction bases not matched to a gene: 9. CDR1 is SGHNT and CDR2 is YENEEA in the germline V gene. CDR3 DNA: TGTGCCAGCAGCTTAAGGGCGGGAGTCGGCGCAGATACGCAGTATTTT. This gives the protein CASSLRAGVGADTQYF.

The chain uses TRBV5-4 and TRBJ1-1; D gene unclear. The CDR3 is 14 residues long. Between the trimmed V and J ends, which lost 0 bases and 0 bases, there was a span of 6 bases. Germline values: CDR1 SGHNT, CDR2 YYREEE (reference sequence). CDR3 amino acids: CASSLGILNTEAFF. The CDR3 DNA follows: TGTGCCAGCAGCTTGGGTATCCTGAACACTGAAGCTTTCTTT.

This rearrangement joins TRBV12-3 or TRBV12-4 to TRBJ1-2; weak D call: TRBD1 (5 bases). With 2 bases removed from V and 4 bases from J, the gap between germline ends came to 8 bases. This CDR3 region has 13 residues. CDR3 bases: TGTGCCAGCAGTTTAAAAGGGACCTATGGCTACACCTTC. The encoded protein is CASSLKGTYGYTF.

The CDR3 coding sequence is TGTGCCAGCAGATACAGGGGGCCTGGTGGCACAGATACGCAGTATTTT. Translated: CASRYRGPGGTDTQYF. V usage is TRBV28 and J usage is TRBJ2-3, with 9 nucleotides matching TRBD1. The CDR3 sequence is 16 residues long. V was clipped by 6 bases and J by 1 base; unmatched bases: 8. Germline V gene data show CDR1 as MDHEN and CDR2 as SYDVKM.